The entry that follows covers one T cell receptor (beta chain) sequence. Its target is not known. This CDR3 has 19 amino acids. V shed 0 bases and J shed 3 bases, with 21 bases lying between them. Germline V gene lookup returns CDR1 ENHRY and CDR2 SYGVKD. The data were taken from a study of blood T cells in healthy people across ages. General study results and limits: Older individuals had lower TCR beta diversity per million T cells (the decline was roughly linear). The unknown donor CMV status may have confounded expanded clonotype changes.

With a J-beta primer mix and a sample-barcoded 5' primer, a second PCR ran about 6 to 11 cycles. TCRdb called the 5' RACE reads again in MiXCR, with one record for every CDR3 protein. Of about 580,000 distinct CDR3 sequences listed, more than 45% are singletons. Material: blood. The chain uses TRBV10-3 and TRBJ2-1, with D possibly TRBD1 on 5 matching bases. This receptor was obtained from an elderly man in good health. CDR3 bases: TGTGCCATCAGTGAGTCTAGGGCCCCAACCAGGGCACTCTACAATGAGCAGTTCTTC. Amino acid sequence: CAISESRAPTRALYNEQFF.